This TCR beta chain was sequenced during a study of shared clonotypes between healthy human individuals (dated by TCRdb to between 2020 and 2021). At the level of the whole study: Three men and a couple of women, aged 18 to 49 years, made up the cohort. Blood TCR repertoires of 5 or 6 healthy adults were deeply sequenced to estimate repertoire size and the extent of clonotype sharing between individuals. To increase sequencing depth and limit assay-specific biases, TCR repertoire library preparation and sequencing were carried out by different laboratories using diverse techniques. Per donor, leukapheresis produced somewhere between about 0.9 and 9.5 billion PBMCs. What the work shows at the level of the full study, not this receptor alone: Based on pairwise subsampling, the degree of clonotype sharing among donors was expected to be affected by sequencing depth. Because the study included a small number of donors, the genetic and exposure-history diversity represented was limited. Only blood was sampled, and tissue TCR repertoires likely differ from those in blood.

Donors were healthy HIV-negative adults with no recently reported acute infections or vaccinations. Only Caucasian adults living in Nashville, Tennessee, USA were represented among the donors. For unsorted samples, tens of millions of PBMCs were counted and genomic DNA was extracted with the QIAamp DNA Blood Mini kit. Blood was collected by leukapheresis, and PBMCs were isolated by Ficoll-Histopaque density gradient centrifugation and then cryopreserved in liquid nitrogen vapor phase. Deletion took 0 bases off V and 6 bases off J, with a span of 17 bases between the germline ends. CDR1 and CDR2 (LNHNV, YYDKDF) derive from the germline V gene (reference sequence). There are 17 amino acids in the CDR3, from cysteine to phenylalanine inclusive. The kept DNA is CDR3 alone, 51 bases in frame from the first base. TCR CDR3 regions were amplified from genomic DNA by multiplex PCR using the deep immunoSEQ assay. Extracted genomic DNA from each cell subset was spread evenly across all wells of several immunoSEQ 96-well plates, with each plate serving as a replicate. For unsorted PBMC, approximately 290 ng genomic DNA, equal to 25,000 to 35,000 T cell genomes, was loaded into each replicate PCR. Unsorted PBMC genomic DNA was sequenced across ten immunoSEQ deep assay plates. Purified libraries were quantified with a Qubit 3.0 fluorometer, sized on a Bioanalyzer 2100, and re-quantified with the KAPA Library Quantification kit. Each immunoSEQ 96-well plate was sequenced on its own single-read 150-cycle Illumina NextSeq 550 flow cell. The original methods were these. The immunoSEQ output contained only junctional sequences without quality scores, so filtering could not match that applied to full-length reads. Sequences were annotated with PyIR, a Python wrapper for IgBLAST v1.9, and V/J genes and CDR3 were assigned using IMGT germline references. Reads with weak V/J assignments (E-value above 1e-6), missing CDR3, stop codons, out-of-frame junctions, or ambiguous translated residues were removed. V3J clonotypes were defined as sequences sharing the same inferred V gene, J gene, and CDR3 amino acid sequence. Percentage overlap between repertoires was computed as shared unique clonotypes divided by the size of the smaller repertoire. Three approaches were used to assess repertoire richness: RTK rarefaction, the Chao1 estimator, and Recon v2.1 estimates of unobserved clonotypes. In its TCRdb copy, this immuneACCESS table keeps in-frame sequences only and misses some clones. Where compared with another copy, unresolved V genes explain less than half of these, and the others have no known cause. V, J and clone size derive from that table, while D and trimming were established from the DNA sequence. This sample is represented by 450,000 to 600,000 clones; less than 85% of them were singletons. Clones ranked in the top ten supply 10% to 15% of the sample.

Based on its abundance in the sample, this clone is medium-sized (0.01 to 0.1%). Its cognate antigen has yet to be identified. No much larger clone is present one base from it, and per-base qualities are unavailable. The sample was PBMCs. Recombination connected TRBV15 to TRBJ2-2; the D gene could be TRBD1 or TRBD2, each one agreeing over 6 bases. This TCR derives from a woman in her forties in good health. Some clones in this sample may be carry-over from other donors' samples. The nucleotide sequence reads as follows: TGTGCCACCAGCAGAGATAGTGCTTTAGGGGGGTCCGGGGAGCTGTTTTTT. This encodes CATSRDSALGGSGELFF.